This note documents a single TCR beta chain sequence. The clone's antigen remains unknown. The record has no base qualities; no much larger clone is one base away. The data were obtained in a study of CD8 T cells in ankylosing spondylitis (dated by TCRdb to the late 2010s). The study in broad terms: T cell receptor beta repertoires were profiled in healthy donors and ankylosing spondylitis patients so that disease-linked TCR variants could be found. Peripheral blood samples were taken, and synovial fluid was additionally collected from ankylosing spondylitis patients. The whole study cohort included roughly 110 healthy donors and about two dozen ankylosing spondylitis patients. Study-wide conclusions, independent of this receptor: The disease-linked clones showed a CD8+ phenotype and occurred at relatively low frequencies in peripheral blood. Blood from ankylosing spondylitis patients appeared to be characterized by a TCR beta motif composed of roughly 8 highly homologous amino acid variants. According to the report, matched synovial fluid samples from ankylosing spondylitis patients were significantly enriched for the disease-linked clones. Some motif variants had previously been reported in the synovial fluid and blood of reactive arthritis patients, which suggests shared mechanisms of disease initiation.

These reads were obtained on an Illumina HiSeq 2500. Quantitative 5'-RACE with molecular barcodes was the method used to prepare the TCR beta libraries. On the study's bioinformatics: To identify disease-linked TCR variants, a new computational method was used, one built on a probabilistic model of VDJ rearrangement. TCRdb ran its own pipeline on the public reads, namely fastp trimming at Q25 and MiXCR clone calling, and kept in-frame beta chains. Rows with a matching CDR3 protein are joined into one entry that keeps the most common DNA and genes. The V and J calls reflect TCRdb's pipeline rather than the authors' work. The sample table contains roughly 440,000 distinct CDR3 sequences; only one count was recorded for under 20% of them. The biggest ten clones account for approximately 0.97% of the sample. The receptor was isolated from a male donor with ankylosing spondylitis. Sequencing was done on a sample of blood, either unsorted or a sorted T cell fraction (not recorded which).

At the DNA level, the sequence is TGTGCCAGCAGTACGTGGGGGGGGCAAGAGACCCAGTACTTC. This yields the protein CASSTWGGQETQYF. The sequence is built from TRBV25-1 and TRBJ2-5; the central 7 bases match TRBD2. Spanning cysteine to phenylalanine, the CDR3 consists of 14 amino acids. The kept DNA is CDR3 alone, 42 bases in frame from the first base. V is cut back by 5 bases and J by 2 bases, with 5 bases in the junction unmatched. Via the germline V gene, CDR1 is MGHDK and CDR2 SYGVNS. Joined to the reference TRBV25-1 and TRBJ2-5 proteins, this CDR3 gives the full variable domain: EADIYQTPRYLVIGTGKKITLECSQTMGHDKMYWYQQDPGMELHLIHYSYGVNSTEKGDLSSESTVSRIRTEHFPLTLESARPSHTSQYLCASSTWGGQETQYFGPGTRLLVL.